A selection of T cell receptor beta chains follows, all from one sample in a study of blood T cell repertoires in COVID-19. Clones were read by immunoSEQ multiplex PCR, and TCRdb kept only the in-frame ones, dropping some. This sample yields approximately 51,000 clones, of which roughly 84% are seen a single time; 14% belongs to the top ten. The sequencing sample was made of peripheral blood. These receptors all come from a human donor in a cohort sampled during active COVID-19. CDR3s include the opening cysteine and the closing phenylalanine or tryptophan. D genes are given only for firm matches. Size tells how often a clone was seen (once, few, many) or the class of an expanded clone, and some rows leave it out.

length	size	V	D	J	DNA	CDR3
12	NA	TRBV7-9	NA	TRBJ2-3	TGTGCCAGCAGCGTGGGAGCAGATACGCAGTATTTT	CASSVGADTQYF
13	NA	TRBV11-2	TRBD1	TRBJ2-7	TGTGCCAGCAGCTCAGGGGGCTCCTACGAGCAGTACTTC	CASSSGGSYEQYF
13	NA	TRBV2	TRBD1	TRBJ1-2	TGTGCCAGCAGTCCGGACAGGGAATATGGCTACACCTTC	CASSPDREYGYTF
15	NA	TRBV4-3	NA	TRBJ2-3	TGCGCCAGCAGTCAGTTAGGACAAGCCACAGATACGCAGTATTTT	CASSQLGQATDTQYF
12	NA	TRBV5-4	NA	TRBJ2-3	TGTGCCATTAGCGAGAGCACAGATACGCAGTATTTT	CAISESTDTQYF
15	NA	TRBV7-2	NA	TRBJ1-5	TGTGCCAGCAGCTACCGGGCGGGGGGGAATCAGCCCCAGCATTTT	CASSYRAGGNQPQHF
18	NA	TRBV13	NA	TRBJ2-2	TGTGCCAGCAGCTCATCAAGGGGCGGGGCCGCGAACACCGGGGAGCTGTTTTTT	CASSSSRGGAANTGELFF
13	NA	TRBV5-1	NA	TRBJ2-7	TGCGCCAGCAGCTCCCCTATCTCCTACGAGCAGTACTTC	CASSSPISYEQYF
12	NA	TRBV6-1	NA	TRBJ2-7	TGTGCCAGCAGTGAACAGGCGGGAGAGCAGTACTTC	CASSEQAGEQYF
13	NA	TRBV7-2	NA	TRBJ1-5	TGTGCCAGCAGCCGGGATTTTGGTCAGCCCCAGCATTTT	CASSRDFGQPQHF
14	NA	TRBV19	NA	TRBJ2-7	TGTGCCAGTAGTAACCAGGACATGCGCTCCGAGCAGTACTTC	CASSNQDMRSEQYF
16	NA	TRBV30	NA	TRBJ2-6	TGTGCCTGGGGTTCTCAGGGGGAGGCTGGGGCCAACGTCCTGACTTTC	CAWGSQGEAGANVLTF
15	NA	TRBV4-1	NA	TRBJ2-2	TGCGCCAGCAGCCAAGTAATAGCGGCCACCGGGGAGCTGTTTTTT	CASSQVIAATGELFF
15	NA	TRBV25-1	TRBD2	TRBJ2-7	TGTGCCAGCAGCTCCCCAGCGGGGGCCATAGACGAGCAGTACTTC	CASSSPAGAIDEQYF
17	NA	TRBV7-9	TRBD1	TRBJ1-5	TGTGCCAGCAGCTTCGGGACAGGGGGCTATAGCAATCAGCCCCAGCATTTT	CASSFGTGGYSNQPQHF
16	NA	TRBV10-3	NA	TRBJ1-3	TGTGCCATCAAAGTACCAGGGGACCGCTCTGGAAACACCATATATTTT	CAIKVPGDRSGNTIYF
17	NA	TRBV4-1	TRBD2	TRBJ2-3	TGCGCCAGCAGCCAAGATGGGACTAGCGGGAGCACAGATACGCAGTATTTT	CASSQDGTSGSTDTQYF
14	NA	TRBV7-8	NA	TRBJ2-5	TGTGCCAGCCCCCCCGAAGGGGCGACGGAGACCCAGTACTTC	CASPPEGATETQYF
16	NA	TRBV5-6	TRBD2	TRBJ2-3	TGTGCCAGCAGCGTAAAGGGGACTATCATCTCGGATACGCAGTATTTT	CASSVKGTIISDTQYF
16	NA	TRBV5-1	TRBD2	TRBJ2-1	TGCGCCAGCAGCATATTAGCGGGAGAGGCGGGCAATGAGCAGTTCTTC	CASSILAGEAGNEQFF
14	NA	TRBV6-5	NA	TRBJ1-1	TGTGCCAGCAGTTACTCGGTCTCGGTCACTGAAGCTTTCTTT	CASSYSVSVTEAFF
13	NA	TRBV29-1	TRBD1	TRBJ2-1	TGCAGCGTTGAAGGACAGGGTTACAATGAGCAGTTCTTC	CSVEGQGYNEQFF
15	NA	TRBV10-3	NA	TRBJ2-2	TGTGCCATCAGTGAGTCGGGAGTTCGGACCGGGGAGCTGTTTTTT	CAISESGVRTGELFF
16	once	TRBV27	TRBD2	TRBJ2-3	TGTGCCAGCAGTTTCGTGGCGGGAGGATACACAGATACGCAGTATTTT	CASSFVAGGYTDTQYF
13	NA	TRBV19	NA	TRBJ1-5	TGTGCCAGTAGTAAAAGCACAGATCAGCCCCAGCATTTT	CASSKSTDQPQHF
16	once	TRBV7-2	NA	TRBJ1-5	TGTGCCAGCAGCTTAGAAGGCGGTTATAGCAATCAGCCCCAGCATTTT	CASSLEGGYSNQPQHF
15	once	TRBV7-6	NA	TRBJ1-4	TGTGCCAGCAGTCTAAGGGGGTTCCTTAATGAAAAACTGTTTTTT	CASSLRGFLNEKLFF
14	NA	TRBV6-5	NA	TRBJ2-1	TGTGCCAGCAGTTACCGAGTCGCGGGAAGAGAGCAGTTCTTC	CASSYRVAGREQFF
14	NA	TRBV6-2/TRBV6-3	NA	TRBJ1-2	TGTGCCAGCAGCCAACAGAGTACCGTCTATGGCTACACCTTC	CASSQQSTVYGYTF
16	NA	TRBV6-5	NA	TRBJ2-3	TGTGCCAGCAGTTACCGGTGGAGGGGAGGCACAGATACGCAGTATTTT	CASSYRWRGGTDTQYF
15	once	TRBV6-5	TRBD1	TRBJ2-7	TGTGCCAGCAGAGCTCCGGGACAGGGTCTCGCCGAGCAGTACTTC	CASRAPGQGLAEQYF
14	NA	TRBV5-1	TRBD1	TRBJ1-5	TGCGCCAGCAGCTTGGGGACAGGTGCACAGCCCCAGCATTTT	CASSLGTGAQPQHF
13	NA	TRBV30	TRBD1	TRBJ2-7	TGTGCCTGGAACAGGGGGCTTAGTGACGAGCAGTACTTC	CAWNRGLSDEQYF
15	NA	TRBV19	TRBD2	TRBJ2-7	TGTGCCAGTAGCGGACTAGCGGGAATCTCCTACGAGCAGTACTTC	CASSGLAGISYEQYF
14	NA	TRBV2	TRBD1	TRBJ1-2	TGTGCCAGCAGTGGAGACAGGGTTAGCTATGGCTACACCTTC	CASSGDRVSYGYTF
15	NA	TRBV28	TRBD1	TRBJ1-2	TGTGCCAGCAGTCCCCCGGACAGGCGACACTATGGCTACACCTTC	CASSPPDRRHYGYTF
12	NA	TRBV19	NA	TRBJ1-2	TGTGCCAGTAGTATCCCCCCTTATGGCTACACCTTC	CASSIPPYGYTF
16	few	TRBV4-1	NA	TRBJ1-6	TGCGCCAGCAGCCAAGCGAGGGACTTCTCGTTTAAGCCCCTCCACTTT	CASSQARDFSFKPLHF
15	once	TRBV11-2	NA	TRBJ1-1	TGTGCCAGCGGCTTTCGGGGACATACGAACACTGAAGCTTTCTTT	CASGFRGHTNTEAFF
15	NA	TRBV19	NA	TRBJ1-5	TGTGCCAGTAGTATGGGACATCTTTCTGATCAGCCCCAGCATTTT	CASSMGHLSDQPQHF
13	NA	TRBV6-1	NA	TRBJ1-1	TGTGCCAGCAGTGAACAGGGGAACACTGAAGCTTTCTTT	CASSEQGNTEAFF
13	NA	TRBV28	TRBD1	TRBJ1-2	TGTGCCAGCAGTCAATTCGACAGGGAGGGCTACACCTTC	CASSQFDREGYTF
13	NA	TRBV9	NA	TRBJ1-2	TGTGCCAGCAGCCGGGGGACCGACTATGGCTACACCTTC	CASSRGTDYGYTF
16	NA	TRBV6-1	TRBD2	TRBJ2-5	TGTGCCAGCAGTGACCTTTGGACTAGCGGGAAGGAGACCCAGTACTTC	CASSDLWTSGKETQYF
14	NA	TRBV11-3	NA	TRBJ2-2	TGTGCCAGCAGCCGGACACCGAACACCGGGGAGCTGTTTTTT	CASSRTPNTGELFF
14	NA	TRBV6-5	NA	TRBJ1-2	TGTGCCAGCAGTAGGACAGACTCTAACTATGGCTACACCTTC	CASSRTDSNYGYTF
12	NA	TRBV11-2	NA	TRBJ2-7	TGTGCCAGCAGCTCCGGTTCCTACGAGCAGTACTTC	CASSSGSYEQYF
16	NA	TRBV14	TRBD2	TRBJ2-7	TGTGCCAGCAGCCAAGGCGGTAGCGGGGACCAAAACGAGCAGTACTTC	CASSQGGSGDQNEQYF
15	NA	TRBV5-1	NA	TRBJ1-1	TGCGCCAGCAGCTTGGGCGGCTCTCGGGACACTGAAGCTTTCTTT	CASSLGGSRDTEAFF
15	NA	TRBV28	NA	TRBJ1-1	TGTGCCAGCAGTTTGGCAGGGCAAGGGAACACTGAAGCTTTCTTT	CASSLAGQGNTEAFF
12	NA	TRBV12-3/TRBV12-4	TRBD1	TRBJ1-5	TGTGCCAGCAGTCTCCAGGGGGACCGTCAGCATTTT	CASSLQGDRQHF
13	NA	TRBV19	NA	TRBJ2-7	TGTGCCAGTAGCCCGGGACAAGCCTACGAGCAGTACTTC	CASSPGQAYEQYF
12	once	TRBV13	NA	TRBJ2-1	TGTGCCAGCAGCTTAGGAGGGGCCGAGCAGTTCTTC	CASSLGGAEQFF
12	NA	TRBV13	NA	TRBJ1-6	TGTGCCAGCAGCTTTAAAAATTCACCCCTCCACTTT	CASSFKNSPLHF
16	NA	TRBV5-4	NA	TRBJ1-2	TGTGCCAGCAGCTTGGCCGCGGGGACCTTTAACTATGGCTACACCTTC	CASSLAAGTFNYGYTF
16	NA	TRBV24-1	NA	TRBJ2-5	TGTGCCACCAGTGACATAGGGGGACACTCCCAAGAGACCCAGTACTTC	CATSDIGGHSQETQYF
13	once	TRBV19	TRBD2	TRBJ2-5	TGTGCCAGTAGCGGACTAGTGAAAGAGACCCAGTACTTC	CASSGLVKETQYF
13	NA	TRBV7-3	NA	TRBJ1-1	TGTGCCAGCAGCTCCTCAGGCATCAGTGAAGCTTTCTTT	CASSSSGISEAFF
12	NA	TRBV28	NA	TRBJ1-5	TGTGCCAGCAGTTCCCTGAATCAGCCCCAGCATTTT	CASSSLNQPQHF
13	few	TRBV10-3	NA	TRBJ2-3	TGTGCCATCCAACAACAGAGCACAGATACGCAGTATTTT	CAIQQQSTDTQYF